These 27 T cell receptor beta chains share one sample of origin, sequenced in a study of early T cells in non-severe SARS-CoV-2 infection. TCRdb reanalysed the 5' RACE reads using MiXCR and keeps one entry per CDR3 protein. The sample has 76,000 or so distinct CDR3 sequences; over 9% are singletons. The sequenced material came from whole blood. The receptors were gathered from an adult who was a healthcare worker with PCR-confirmed SARS-CoV-2 infection or an uninfected control (not recorded which).

Ten or more counts support this clonotype. The chain couples TRBV20-1 to TRBJ2-1, with D maybe TRBD2 (6 bases). Trimming shortened V by 6 bases and J by 3 bases, and 15 bases separated the two germline ends. The V gene's germline CDR1 is DFQATT and CDR2 SNEGSKA (reference sequence). The CDR3 spans 14 residues. CDR3 coding DNA: TGCAGTGCCACCTTACTAGCTTACTACAATGAGCAGTTCTTC. This translates into CSATLLAYYNEQFF.

Ten or more counts support this clonotype. The V call is TRBV11-2, the J call TRBJ1-2, with D perhaps matching TRBD1 (6 bases). This CDR3 has 15 amino acids. V was pared by 4 bases and J by 4 bases, with 16 bases between. Per the germline V gene, CDR1 is SGHAT and CDR2 is FQNNGV. This CDR3 is CASSSIAGAGYGYTF. In nucleotides, the CDR3 is TGTGCCAGCAGCTCAATTGCGGGGGCTGGCTATGGCTACACCTTC.

This clonotype was counted ten times or more. V and J are TRBV29-1 and TRBJ2-5; 7 bases align to TRBD1. The CDR3 contains 13 residues. After removal of 6 bases from V and 2 bases from J, the junction contained 6 bases not matched to a gene. Germline CDR1 reads SQVTM; CDR2 reads ANQGSEA. This CDR3 is CSVRTGSQETQYF. CDR3 in DNA: TGCAGCGTGCGGACAGGTTCACAAGAGACCCAGTACTTC.

This clonotype was observed many times. The V gene is TRBV15, the J gene TRBJ1-5; a weak D match, TRBD1 (6 bases). Germline V gives CDR1 LNHNV, CDR2 YYDKDF (reference sequence). The CDR3 sequence is 19 residues long. V lost 5 bases and J 0 bases, leaving 23 bases between the germline ends. Written as DNA, the CDR3 is TGTGCCACCAGCTGGGGGGGGCTACCACTCGATTCTAGCAATCAGCCCCAGCATTTT. Amino acids: CATSWGGLPLDSSNQPQHF.

The table lists this clonotype with many counts. The V gene is TRBV14, the J gene TRBJ2-3, with D maybe TRBD1 (6 bases). CDR1 SGHDN and CDR2 FVKESK come from the germline V gene. V was cut by 3 bases and J by 1 base, with 14 bases left in between. The CDR3 contains 16 residues. The CDR3 is CASSQIRGFGTDTQYF. CDR3 coding DNA: TGTGCCAGCAGCCAGATCAGGGGATTCGGCACAGATACGCAGTATTTT.

This clonotype was counted many times. The chain couples TRBV13 to TRBJ1-1, with D tentatively TRBD1 (5 bases). The germline V gene encodes CDR1 PRHDT and CDR2 FYEKMQ (reference sequence). This CDR3 has 14 residues. V shed 5 bases and J shed 2 bases, with 12 bases lying between them. The CDR3 region has the DNA TGTGCCAGCAGCCTAAGGGGCCATAACACTGAAGCTTTCTTT. It specifies CASSLRGHNTEAFF. The entire variable domain, with the rest obtained from reference TRBV13 and TRBJ1-1, is as follows: AAGVIQSPRHLIKEKRETATLKCYPIPRHDTVYWYQQGPGQDPQFLISFYEKMQSDKGSIPDRFSAQQFSDYHSELNMSSLELGDSALYFCASSLRGHNTEAFFGQGTRLTVV.

The rearrangement links TRBV20-1 to TRBJ2-7; D possibly matches TRBD1 or TRBD2 (6 bases each). The V gene lost 2 bases and the J gene lost 4 bases, with 18 bases spanning the gap. Germline CDR1 is DFQATT and CDR2 is SNEGSKA (reference sequence). CDR3 length: 15 residues. The CDR3 region is CSARPPQGGRYEQYF. In DNA form, the CDR3 reads TGCAGTGCTAGACCCCCGCAAGGGGGGAGATACGAGCAGTACTTC.

The sample holds many counts of this clonotype. As DNA, the CDR3 is TGTGCCAGCAGCTTTTCCCTGGGGAATGCGGATACGCAGTATTTT. This sequence encodes CASSFSLGNADTQYF. The J gene is TRBJ2-3, the V gene TRBV5-4, with unresolved D. The CDR3 has 15 amino acids. Looked up from germline, CDR1 is SGHNT and CDR2 is YYREEE (reference sequence). V dropped 2 bases and J dropped 6 bases, with 16 bases sitting between them.

The genes are TRBV7-9 and TRBJ2-7; perhaps TRBD1 as D (6 bases). The CDR3 is 14 residues long. V gave up 5 bases and J gave up 3 bases, with 14 bases separating them. The germline gives CDR1 SEHNR, CDR2 FQNEAQ (reference sequence). CDR3 amino acids: CASSRGGQFYEQYF. CDR3 DNA: TGTGCCAGCAGCCGTGGCGGACAGTTCTACGAGCAGTACTTC.

The sample holds a few counts of this clonotype. The CDR3 sequence: CASSSPVYEQYF. The CDR3 coding sequence is TGTGCCAGCAGTTCACCGGTCTACGAGCAGTACTTC. This sequence joins TRBV6-5 and TRBJ2-7; the D is unclear. CDR3 length: 12 residues. Germline V lookup: CDR1 MNHEY, CDR2 SVGAGI. V was shortened by 4 bases and J by 3 bases, with 7 bases between the two germline ends.

This clonotype was recorded a few times. The J gene is TRBJ1-4, the V gene TRBV29-1; a possible D gene is TRBD1 (5 bases). Germline CDR1 SQVTM, CDR2 ANQGSEA. The CDR3 runs 12 residues. Trimming pared 6 bases from V and 6 bases from J, leaving 11 bases between. The DNA of the CDR3 is TGCAGCGTGGGGCAGGGCGATGAAAAACTGTTTTTT. Amino acids: CSVGQGDEKLFF.

This clonotype was detected ten times or more. This chain connects TRBV7-9 to TRBJ1-1; D unclear. The CDR3 extends over 13 amino acids. Looked up from germline, CDR1 is SEHNR and CDR2 is FQNEAQ (reference sequence). Trimming removed 7 bases from V and 1 base from J, with 10 bases in between. In nucleotides, the CDR3 is TGTGCCAGCAAGGGTATGGCGAACACTGAAGCTTTCTTT. Protein: CASKGMANTEAFF.

The chain links TRBV5-1 to TRBJ1-2; possible D gene TRBD1, 5 bases. Trimming removed 0 bases at V and 2 bases at J, with 11 bases between. Germline V gene sequence: CDR1 SGHRS, CDR2 YFSETQ. The CDR3 runs 15 residues. The CDR3 region is CASSLGGASNYGYTF. The CDR3 bases are TGCGCCAGCAGCTTGGGCGGGGCGTCAAACTATGGCTACACCTTC. The full variable domain, completed using reference TRBV5-1 and TRBJ1-2, is KAGVTQTPRYLIKTRGQQVTLSCSPISGHRSVSWYQQTPGQGLQFLFEYFSETQRNKGNFPGRFSGRQFSNSRSEMNVSTLELGDSALYLCASSLGGASNYGYTFGSGTRLTVV.

This clonotype turned up a few times. The J gene is TRBJ1-2, the V gene TRBV6-5; 9 bases match TRBD1. Looked up from germline, CDR1 is MNHEY and CDR2 is SVGAGI. The CDR3 covers 15 residues. Trimming at V came to 4 bases and at J to 6 bases, leaving 9 bases not matched to a gene. CDR3 DNA sequence: TGTGCCAGCAGTTCCCCGGACAGGGGAAAACATGGCTACACCTTC. This codes for CASSSPDRGKHGYTF.

This clonotype was detected many times. V usage is TRBV4-1 and J usage is TRBJ1-4; D unresolved. This CDR3 comprises 14 residues. With 7 bases removed from V and 1 base from J, the gap between germline ends came to 10 bases. Per the germline V gene, CDR1 is MGHRA and CDR2 is YSYEKL. CDR3 loop: CASKGGRTNEKLFF. DNA for the CDR3: TGCGCCAGCAAGGGTGGGAGAACTAATGAAAAACTGTTTTTT.

The chain employs TRBV5-6 and TRBJ2-3; the match to TRBD1 covers 10 bases. The CDR3 extends over 16 amino acids. The J segment lost 2 bases and the V segment lost 4 bases, leaving 7 bases of the junction unmatched. CDR1 and CDR2 (germline): SGHDT, YYEEEE. The CDR3 spells CASSEGQGIYTDTQYF. DNA of the CDR3: TGTGCCAGCAGCGAGGGACAGGGGATCTACACAGATACGCAGTATTTT.

This clonotype was seen at least ten times. The V gene is TRBV5-1, the J gene TRBJ2-1, with 13 bases that match TRBD2. Looked up from germline, CDR1 is SGHRS and CDR2 is YFSETQ. Unmatched junction bases numbered 4, after V lost 3 bases and J lost 4 bases. The CDR3 totals 16 residues. Here the CDR3 DNA reads TGCGCCAGCAGCTCGACTAGCGGGGGGCAGTACAATGAGCAGTTCTTC. It is translated as CASSSTSGGQYNEQFF.

This clonotype showed up many times. The genes are TRBV20-1 and TRBJ2-4, with 8 bases aligning to TRBD2. This CDR3 comprises 15 residues. Germline lookup yields CDR1 DFQATT and CDR2 SNEGSKA (reference sequence). Trimming removed 3 bases from V and 7 bases from J; junction bases left unmatched: 11. DNA for the CDR3: TGCAGTGCTAGGTTGACTAGCGCGGATTGGAACATTCAGTACTTC. Amino acids: CSARLTSADWNIQYF.

The chain links TRBV7-2 to TRBJ1-6; TRBD1 is a possible D gene (6 bases). Looked up from germline, CDR1 is SGHTA and CDR2 is FQGNSA. CDR3 length: 19 residues. Trimming removed 2 bases at V and 3 bases at J, with 20 bases between. The CDR3 protein is CASSLSPLPDSIYNSPLHF. DNA for the CDR3: TGTGCCAGCAGCTTATCTCCGTTGCCGGACAGCATCTATAATTCACCCCTCCACTTT.

This clonotype was picked up a small number of times. This chain links TRBV15 with TRBJ2-1; D call uncertain. The CDR3 runs 13 residues. Trimming removed 1 base from V and 3 bases from J, with 4 bases in between. CDR1 and CDR2 from the germline V gene are LNHNV and YYDKDF (reference sequence). This CDR3 is CATSRVVYNEQFF. The CDR3 DNA sequence: TGTGCCACCAGCAGAGTTGTCTACAATGAGCAGTTCTTC.

The table lists this clonotype with many counts. The DNA for the CDR3 is TGCGCCAGCAGCCAAGAAATAGCACCTTCTAACTATGGCTACACCTTC. It specifies CASSQEIAPSNYGYTF. The chain uses TRBV4-3 and TRBJ1-2; D uncertain. V dropped 0 bases and J dropped 0 bases, with 11 bases sitting between them. Germline-derived CDR1 and CDR2 are LGHNA and YSLEER. This CDR3 has 16 amino acids.

The chain couples TRBV10-3 to TRBJ1-3; 8 bases are a match to TRBD1. The CDR3 sequence is 15 residues long. Trimming cost V 5 bases and J 1 base; bases outside gene matches: 4. Germline lookup yields CDR1 ENHRY and CDR2 SYGVKD. The CDR3: CAISLDRVSGNTIYF. The CDR3 region has the DNA TGTGCCATCAGTTTGGACAGGGTATCTGGAAACACCATATATTTT.

This chain connects TRBV6-6 to TRBJ2-7, with 8 bases matching TRBD1. The CDR3 spans 12 residues. V was clipped by 6 bases and J by 5 bases; unmatched bases: 3. Germline assignment: CDR1 MNHNY and CDR2 SVGAGI (reference sequence). The CDR3 here is CASSPGQDEQYF. CDR3 in DNA: TGTGCCAGCAGCCCGGGACAGGACGAGCAGTACTTC.

V and J are TRBV3-1 and TRBJ2-5; 13 bases match TRBD2. Trimming at V came to 4 bases and at J to 2 bases, leaving 10 bases not matched to a gene. The CDR3 consists of 18 residues. In germline, CDR1 is LGHDT, CDR2 YNNKEL (reference sequence). CDR3 residues: CASSRGLAGVWIQETQYF. CDR3 nucleotide sequence: TGTGCCAGCAGCCGAGGACTAGCGGGGGTTTGGATTCAAGAGACCCAGTACTTC.

The J gene is TRBJ1-1, the V gene TRBV7-9; 11 bases are shared with TRBD1. Germline-derived CDR1 and CDR2 are SEHNR and FQNEAQ (reference sequence). The CDR3 totals 18 residues. V dropped 0 bases and J dropped 1; count of bases not matched to a gene: 7. DNA for the CDR3: TGTGCCAGCAGCTTAGCTCCGGACAGGGGGCAATGGAACACTGAAGCTTTCTTT. Its translation is CASSLAPDRGQWNTEAFF.

This clonotype was counted many times. The V and J genes are TRBV27 and TRBJ1-1, with D possibly TRBD1 on 5 matching bases. There are 14 residues in the CDR3. Trimming shortened V by 4 bases and J by 6 bases, and 15 bases separated the two germline ends. Germline assignment: CDR1 MNHEY and CDR2 SMNVEV (reference sequence). The chain's CDR3 is CASSSYSGGAEAFF. Here the CDR3 DNA reads TGTGCCAGCAGTTCCTATTCGGGGGGAGCTGAAGCTTTCTTT.

The table lists this clonotype with a few counts. This chain links TRBV7-8 with TRBJ2-7, with D perhaps matching TRBD1 (6 bases). Trimming removed 5 bases at V and 4 bases at J, with 15 bases between. CDR1 and CDR2 from the germline V gene are SGHVS and FQNEAQ. The CDR3 covers 14 residues. The CDR3 sequence is CASSAHRVGYEQYF. The CDR3 bases are TGTGCCAGCAGCGCCCACAGGGTAGGGTACGAGCAGTACTTC.